This T cell receptor (beta chain) was captured in a study of blood T cell repertoires in COVID-19. Overall study: Acute and convalescent COVID-19 specimens originated in the United States, Italy and Spain. In each case, the material was cDNA or gDNA derived from T cells, B-cell-depleted T cells, or PBMCs.

The CDR3 has 15 residues. Germline V gene data show CDR1 as SGHNT and CDR2 as YYREEE (reference sequence). The V gene lost 2 bases and the J gene lost 3 bases, with 15 bases spanning the gap. Authors' methods: Estimation of nucleated cell counts relied on the amplification of reference gene primers. Clones were sequenced by immunoSEQ multiplex PCR, and TCRdb holds only the in-frame ones, with some missing. V, J and clone size are taken as reported in that table, and D and trimming were inferred from the DNA itself. The sample has 100,000 to 150,000 clones, 70% to 90% seen once. The sequence was obtained from a woman in her 50s with acute or convalescent COVID-19. The chain joins TRBV5-4 to TRBJ2-7, with TRBD1 as a possible D gene (5 bases). What was sequenced was peripheral blood. The CDR3 spells CASSLDKGRVYEQYF. In nucleotides, the CDR3 is TGTGCCAGCAGCTTAGACAAGGGGCGAGTCTACGAGCAGTACTTC.